Shown below are 16 T cell receptor delta chains from a single sample sequenced in a study of gammadelta T cells in human blood. TCRdb called clones from the RT-PCR reads again using CATT. This sample carries around 360 delta-chain clones, roughly 30% of them seen once, and the ten largest clones take roughly 36%. Sample: non-Vgamma9Vdelta2 gamma-delta T cells from infant blood. All receptors derive from a human donor.

Note on this clone: A much larger clone is a single base away; this may be a read error. This CDR3 is also generated by other DNA sequences in the sample. The chain has TRDV1 and TRDJ1, with TRDD3 matching over 10 bases. The CDR3 runs to 17 residues. The V gene end was trimmed by 5 bases and the J gene end by 7 bases; junction bases not matched to a gene: 16. Germline CDR1 TSWWSYY, CDR2 QGS. The CDR3 sequence is CALGTGLSGGYGAKLIF. DNA for the CDR3: TGTGCTCTTGGGACTGGCCTCTCTGGGGGATATGGGGCTAAACTCATCTTT.

In regard to this clone: With a much larger clone just one base away, this may be a read error. The identical CDR3 is also encoded by other nucleotide sequences in the sample. The chain recombines TRDV1 with TRDJ1, with TRDD3 matching 7 bases. CDR3 length: 22 residues. V was clipped by 5 bases and J by 0 bases; unmatched bases: 27. Germline CDR1 and CDR2: TSWWSYY and QGS. The CDR3 coding sequence is TGTGCTCTTGGGTCACCGGGTTCATACGTTTGGGGGACGCATTCGTACACCGATAAACTCATCTTT. This translates into CALGSPGSYVWGTHSYTDKLIF.

By share, this clone counts as large. The sample holds other DNA sequences that translate to the same CDR3. The chain couples TRDV1 to TRDJ1; 10 bases line up with TRDD3. Looked up from germline, CDR1 is TSWWSYY and CDR2 is QGS. The CDR3 contains 19 residues. Losses at the gene ends were 0 bases for V and 0 bases for J; bases not matched to a gene: 10. This CDR3 reads CALGELSHWGIQYTDKLIF. The CDR3 DNA reads TGTGCTCTTGGGGAACTTTCCCACTGGGGGATCCAATACACCGATAAACTCATCTTT.

As to this clone: Being one base from a much bigger clone, this may be a read error. This rearrangement joins TRDV1 to TRDJ1, with 10 bases fitting TRDD3. The CDR3 has 26 residues. V lost 2 bases, J lost 0 bases, and 33 bases stayed unmatched. CDR1 is TSWWSYY, CDR2 QGS, per germline. This chain's CDR3 is CALGEKGVSYHDFYWGIPLDTDKLIF. CDR3 DNA sequence: TGTGCTCTTGGGGAAAAGGGGGTTTCCTACCACGACTTTTACTGGGGGATCCCTCTTGACACCGATAAACTCATCTTT.

This clone appeared a few times. The J gene was reported as TRDJ2; the V gene went uncalled. CDR3 length: 10 amino acids. The CDR3 sequence is CSALTAQLFF. CDR3 coding DNA: TGTAGTGCTTTGACAGCACAACTCTTCTTT.

This clone is categorized as large. V usage is TRDV1 and J usage is TRDJ2, with D possibly matching TRDD3 (6 bases). Germline loops: CDR1 TSWWSYY, CDR2 QGS. This CDR3 has 21 amino acids. V shed 1 base and J shed 11 bases, with 35 bases lying between them. The CDR3 region has the DNA TGTGCTCTTGGGGAACAGCCCCTTTTCGAATTCAGTCTGGGGACTCTGCGGCAACTCTTCTTT. It encodes CALGEQPLFEFSLGTLRQLFF.

This clone came up a few times. One base separates it from a far larger clone, so it is likely a read error. The rearrangement joins TRDV2 to TRDJ1; 8 bases are shared with TRDD3. Germline values: CDR1 GEAIGNYY, CDR2 EKD. This CDR3 has 16 residues. Trimming removed 0 bases from V and 0 bases from J; junction bases left unmatched: 5. CDR3 amino acids: CACDTGSWGNTDKLIF. The DNA of the CDR3 is TGTGCCTGTGACACCGGCTCCTGGGGGAACACCGATAAACTCATCTTT.

This clone is labeled as large. This specimen includes other DNA sequences encoding the same CDR3. The J gene is TRDJ4, the V gene TRDV1, with TRDD3 identical over 10 bases. The CDR3 has 20 amino acids. The V gene end was trimmed by 4 bases and the J gene end by 0 bases; junction bases not matched to a gene: 20. The germline V gene has CDR1 TSWWSYY and CDR2 QGS. CDR3: CALGGGNWGILVFTARPLIF. CDR3 bases: TGTGCTCTTGGGGGAGGCAACTGGGGGATCTTAGTTTTTACCGCCAGACCCCTGATCTTT.

Notes on this clone: A far larger clone lies a single base away; this is likely a read error. This chain joins TRDV1 and TRDJ1; 8 bases fit TRDD3. Per the germline V gene, CDR1 is TSWWSYY and CDR2 is QGS. The V gene end was trimmed by 1 base and the J gene end by 1 base; junction bases not matched to a gene: 32. The CDR3 is made up of 25 amino acids. The CDR3 bases are TGTGCTCTTGGGGAACCACCTTTTACTGTTTTACCACAAACTGGGGGCCTGCGTTCCACCGATAAACTCATCTTT. Protein sequence: CALGEPPFTVLPQTGGLRSTDKLIF.

On this clone: Just one base apart from a much larger clone, this may be a read error. This same CDR3 is encoded by further DNA sequences in the sample. This chain connects TRDV1 to TRDJ1; possibly TRDD2 or TRDD3 for D (9 bases each). Germline-derived CDR1 and CDR2 are TSWWSYY and QGS. The CDR3 extends over 23 amino acids. As DNA, the CDR3 is TGTGCTCTTGGGGAGGGGGACCTTCCTACCGGGGATACGTGCCCTCTATACACCGATAAACTCATCTTC. Translated: CALGEGDLPTGDTCPLYTDKLIF.

This clone was observed a few times. This probably arose from a read error, given a far larger clone one base away. The genes are TRDV2 and TRDJ1; 8 bases map to TRDD3. J gave up 3 bases and V 2 bases, and 16 bases lay outside the gene matches. Germline values: CDR1 GEAIGNYY, CDR2 EKD. This CDR3 contains 18 residues. The CDR3 protein is CACDKGGIGPHESDKLIF. The CDR3, as DNA: TGTGCCTGTGACAAAGGGGGGATAGGCCCCCATGAGTCCGATAAACTCATCTTT.

A note on this clone: This may stem from a read error, because a much larger clone lies one nucleotide away. This chain joins TRDV1 and TRDJ1, with TRDD3 matching over 9 bases. This CDR3 has 23 amino acids. CDR1 and CDR2 from the germline V gene are TSWWSYY and QGS. The J segment lost 2 bases and the V segment lost 0 bases, leaving 25 bases of the junction unmatched. The CDR3 spells CALGELRALTTDWGNGGTDKLIF. The CDR3 DNA reads as TGTGCTCTTGGGGAACTCCGGGCCCTTACTACGGACTGGGGGAACGGGGGGACCGATAAACTCATCTTT.

This clone has only one observation. Being one base from a much bigger clone, this may be a read error. The sample holds other DNA sequences that translate to the same CDR3. V and J are TRDV1 and TRDJ2; 12 nucleotides align to TRDD3. Germline CDR1 and CDR2: TSWWSYY and QGS. V lost 1 base and J lost 5; bases outside the gene matches: 23. The CDR3 consists of 23 residues. CDR3 bases: TGTGCTCTTGGGGAACACAAATCGTCCGGCTGCGTACTGGGGGATACAAGAACAGCACAACTCTTCTTT. Its translation is CALGEHKSSGCVLGDTRTAQLFF.

V usage is TRDV1 and J usage is TRDJ1; 10 bases fit TRDD3. Germline V CDR1 and CDR2: TSWWSYY, QGS. After removal of 0 bases from V and 10 bases from J, the junction contained 32 bases not matched to a gene. This CDR3 is 23 amino acids long. CDR3 in DNA: TGTGCTCTTGGGGAACTCGTCCGGTTCATACGAGTTCCGATGGTACTGGGGGATTCAGGACTCATCTTT. This codes for CALGELVRFIRVPMVLGDSGLIF.

In the case of this clone: A read error likely explains this, since a far larger clone differs by one base. The same CDR3 arises from other DNA sequences in this sample as well. The V and J genes are TRDV1 and TRDJ1, with D perhaps matching TRDD3 (8 bases). Germline CDR1 TSWWSYY, CDR2 QGS. This CDR3 has 23 amino acids. Trimming took off 4 bases at V and 4 bases at J, with 40 bases between the two ends. The CDR3, as DNA: TGTGCTCTTGGGGCACTTAGACTTCCTATACCCTACTGGGGGCCATTAAACATCGATAAACTCATCTTT. Translated, it gives CALGALRLPIPYWGPLNIDKLIF.

This clone was detected only a few times. This chain links TRDV1 with TRDJ1; tentatively, D is TRDD2 or TRDD3 (5 bases each). The V gene lost 2 bases and the J gene lost 4 bases, with 41 bases spanning the gap. This CDR3 contains 24 residues. Looked up from germline, CDR1 is TSWWSYY and CDR2 is QGS. Written as DNA, the CDR3 is TGTGCTCTTGGGGAATTTCCCCTCACCTACTATCTTTGGGGAGGCCAGATTGGGGTCGATAAACTCATCTTT. It encodes CALGEFPLTYYLWGGQIGVDKLIF.